This TCR beta chain derives from a study of blood T cells in healthy people across ages. Study findings and constraints: With unsorted PBMCs, a conclusive comparison of naive versus antigen-experienced cells was not possible.

V shed 7 bases and J shed 2 bases, with 10 bases lying between them. CDR1 is SQVTM and CDR2 is ANQGSEA in the germline V gene. CDR3 length equals 12 residues. PCR was performed a second time for roughly 7 to 12 cycles using a sample-barcoded 5' primer and a J-beta primer mix. TCRdb called the 5' RACE reads again in MiXCR, with one record for every CDR3 protein. Of just under 550,000 distinct CDR3 sequences listed, approximately 25% were seen once; the top ten hold less than 9%. A word on this clonotype: What it binds is unknown.

These data were also filed under a second study, of T cells of mothers and their children. That work adds: Material was donated by three healthy Caucasian mothers and their six children. Overlap in related mother-child pairs always slightly exceeded unrelated pairs, never significantly. Researchers found no T cell clones that were persistent and microchimeric.

The sample taken for sequencing was blood. The receptor comes from a boy aged 5-17 years in good health. V gene TRBV29-1 combines with J gene TRBJ2-3, with D possibly TRBD2 on 7 matching bases. The CDR3 loop is CSAGGHTDTQYF. The CDR3 region has the DNA TGCAGCGCCGGGGGGCACACAGATACGCAGTATTTT.